This entry is about one T cell receptor beta chain. This clonotype was observed a few times. Its cognate antigen has yet to be identified. No quality values exist for individual bases; no much larger clone is one base distant. This record belongs to a study of T cell repertoires in cytomegalovirus infection (dated by TCRdb to the late 2010s). About the study as a whole: Peptide stimulations targeted recently identified HLA-C-restricted CMV epitopes, whose presentation resists viral immunomodulation, together with well-studied HLA-B-restricted epitopes. Donor HLA type was relevant to the analysis, because carriage of CMV infection together with the matching HLA type was indicated by public TCR beta signatures.

These reads were obtained on an Illumina HiSeq 1500. TCRdb reprocessing: public reads trimmed at Q25 with fastp, clones called with MiXCR, in-frame beta chains kept. When rows share a CDR3 protein, they turn into one entry using the most common DNA and genes. This sample is represented by nearly 700,000 distinct CDR3 sequences; 30% to 35% of them were singletons. The ten largest clones add up to around a sixth of the sample. Broad study findings and their caveats: Carriers of CMV infection plus the relevant HLA type were discriminated by the cumulative frequency of public TCR beta family members in the study cohort and in an independent approximately 360-donor cohort. The ex vivo response was dominated by HLA-C-restricted CMV-specific TCR beta clonotypes, which also provided the single most frequent clonotype in two of eight donors.

Trimming at the junction amounts to 6 bases on V and 8 bases on J, and the germline ends lie 12 bases apart. The CDR3 runs 12 amino acids, cysteine and phenylalanine included. Kept here is only the CDR3 DNA, which spans 36 bases and is read in frame from base 1. CDR1 MNHEY and CDR2 SMNVEV were looked up in the germline V gene (reference sequence). The treatment or condition label, read with the paper, signifies: in vitro stimulation with specific CMV peptide epitopes to enrich CMV-specific T cells. The clonotype originates from a human donor in good health (CMV status not recorded). Some clones in this sample may be carry-over from other donors' samples. The source material was cultured PBMCs, sampled from culture after CMV antigen stimulation. The rearrangement combines TRBV27 with TRBJ2-3; the D call is tentative, TRBD1 or TRBD2, as each matches 5 bases. The DNA reads as follows: TGTGCCAGCAGACAGGTACGGGGTACGCAGTATTTT. The translation is CASRQVRGTQYF.